The clone carrying this T cell receptor beta chain has a count of ten or more. Antigen specificity is unknown. This sample was included in a study of T cells in Graves' hyperthyroidism and ophthalmopathy. As for the study in general: Peripheral blood samples were taken at initial diagnosis, prior to any treatment.

Using RNA transcripts as the source, TCR beta CDR3 regions were amplified. The TCR CDR3 first-round RT-PCR relied on the HTBI primer set. TCRdb redid the calling of the multiplex PCR reads with MiXCR, one entry per CDR3 protein. This table has some 740,000 distinct CDR3 sequences, 14% appearing once. Clinical symptoms, serum thyroxine, TRAb, thyroid ultrasound and orbital computed tomography informed diagnoses. Study findings and constraints: Patients with ophthalmopathy were separated from those with stable hyperthyroidism by a 13 V-J model.

The origin of this receptor is a woman between 18 and 30 years old with Graves' hyperthyroidism. The sample taken for sequencing was blood.

CDR3 in amino acids: CSARDGPRTYEQYF. In DNA form, the CDR3 reads TGCAGTGCTAGAGATGGCCCGCGAACCTACGAGCAGTACTTC. The V and J genes are TRBV20-1 and TRBJ2-7; D not resolved. The CDR3 is 14 residues long. Germline values: CDR1 DFQATT, CDR2 SNEGSKA (reference sequence). V was clipped by 0 bases and J by 2 bases, with 11 bases between them.